This T cell receptor (beta chain) originates from a study of T cells after yellow fever vaccination. 5'RACE template switching generated TCR cDNA, adding a universal primer site and UMIs. TCRdb reanalysed the 5' RACE reads using MiXCR and keeps one entry per CDR3 protein. Here the sample spans hundreds of thousands of distinct CDR3 sequences, approximately 15% being singletons. Study outcomes and limitations: Of the clonotypes, a small share occurred in both CD4 and CD8 compartments. Contamination by abundant bulk-population clonotypes could be present in FACS-sorted repertoires. Boosting was followed by the reappearance of most primary-vaccination clones (about 96% CD4, more than 70% CD8).

In regard to this clonotype: Its specificity is unknown.

The CDR3 is made up of 18 amino acids. CDR1 is LNHNV and CDR2 is YYDKDF in the germline V gene (reference sequence). Trimming removed 4 bases at V and 0 bases at J, with 20 bases between. This TCR was recovered from a young man who received the YFV17D yellow fever vaccine. The source material was PBMCs, sampled on the day of the yellow fever booster vaccination. This sequence joins TRBV15 and TRBJ2-3; D is tentatively TRBD1 or TRBD2 (6 bases each). CDR3 loop: CATSNPLGASASTDTQYF. In DNA, the CDR3 is TGTGCCACCAGCAATCCCTTGGGGGCTAGCGCGAGCACAGATACGCAGTATTTT.